This T cell receptor beta chain was captured in a study of human T cells and chemical hapten exposure. The overall study: Patch testing placed 0.01% DPC on the upper back, with readings at 6 days. The patient population, which was mostly female, had alopecia areata, totalis or universalis. Study findings and constraints: Expanded TCRs grouped into significantly more large CDR3 similarity clusters than controls produced.

This clonotype came up a few times. What it binds is unknown. TCRdb fed the RACE reads into MiXCR, producing one record per CDR3 protein. The sample gives about 69,000 distinct CDR3 sequences, approximately 10% of which show up once; around 6.8% is in the top ten. The V end was cut by 3 bases, the J end by 0 bases, with 9 bases between. Germline lookup yields CDR1 LNHDA and CDR2 SQIVND (reference sequence). The CDR3 has 14 amino acids. Sample time point: patch test 2, 6 weeks after DPC sensitization. The treatment denotes: therapeutic diphenylcyclopropenone sensitization with weekly scalp DPC. This chain uses TRBV19 with TRBJ2-7, with D possibly matching TRBD1 (6 bases). This clonotype originated in a woman between 50 and 59 years old with alopecia areata. Some clones in this sample may be carry-over from other donors' samples. The sequenced sample was whole blood, obtained in connection with sensitization to the hapten diphenylcyclopropenone (DPC). The CDR3 DNA is TGTGCCAGTAGTATGGCAGGGGACTCCTACGAGCAGTACTTC. This sequence encodes CASSMAGDSYEQYF.